The clone carrying this T cell receptor beta chain was seen only a few times. Its antigen is unidentified. TCRdb itself ran the reads through MiXCR, one entry per CDR3 protein. The sample lists more than 250,000 distinct CDR3 sequences, 20% to 25% occurring once. The sample comes from a study of T cell repertoires in cytomegalovirus infection. The ends lost 4 bases at V and 7 bases at J; junction bases unmatched: 3. Per germline, CDR1 SGHTA and CDR2 FQGTGA. CDR3 length: 14 residues. The TCR originated in a human donor in good health (CMV status not recorded). Some clones in this sample may be carry-over from other donors' samples. V is TRBV7-3 and J is TRBJ2-1; 11 bases align to TRBD2. This sample comprised cultured PBMCs, obtained from culture after CMV antigen stimulation. In DNA, the CDR3 is TGTGCCAGCAGCTCTAGCGGGAGGAGGAATGAGCAGTTCTTC. Translating gives CASSSSGRRNEQFF.